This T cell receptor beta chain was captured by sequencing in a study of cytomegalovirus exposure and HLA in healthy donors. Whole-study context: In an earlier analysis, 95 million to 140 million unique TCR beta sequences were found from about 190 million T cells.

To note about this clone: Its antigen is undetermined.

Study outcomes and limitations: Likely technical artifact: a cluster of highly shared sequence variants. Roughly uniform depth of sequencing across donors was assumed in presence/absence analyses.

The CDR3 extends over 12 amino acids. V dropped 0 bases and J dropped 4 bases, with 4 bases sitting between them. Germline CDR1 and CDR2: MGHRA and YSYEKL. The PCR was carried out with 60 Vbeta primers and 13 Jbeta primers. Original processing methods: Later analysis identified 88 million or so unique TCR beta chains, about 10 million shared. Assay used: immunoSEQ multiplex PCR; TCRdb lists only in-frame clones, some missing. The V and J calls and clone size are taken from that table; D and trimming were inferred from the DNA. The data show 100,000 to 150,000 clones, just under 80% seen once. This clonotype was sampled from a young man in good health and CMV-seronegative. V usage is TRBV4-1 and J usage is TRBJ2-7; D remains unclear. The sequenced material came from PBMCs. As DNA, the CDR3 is TGCGCCAGCAGCCAAGATCCATACGAGCAGTACTTC. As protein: CASSQDPYEQYF.